Detailed here is one T cell receptor beta chain. A much larger clone is a single base away; this may be a read error. These data come from a study of spatial heterogeneity in lung cancer. MiXCR was run by TCRdb on the 5' RACE reads, yielding one entry per CDR3 protein. The profile shows some 38,000 distinct CDR3 sequences, 3% to 3.5% of them singletons. This sample's time point: sample taken at primary tumor resection. This CDR3 spans 11 amino acids. Trimming stripped 5 bases from V and 2 bases from J, with 3 bases between. Germline V gives CDR1 SGHVS, CDR2 FNYEAQ. This chain connects TRBV7-6 to TRBJ2-5; D is unclear. Here the sequenced sample was normal lung tissue next to the tumor, taken at surgery. The TCR was taken from a male donor with early-stage non-small cell lung cancer. CDR3 DNA sequence: TGTGCCAGCAGCCCTCAAGAGACCCAGTACTTC. Translated, it gives CASSPQETQYF.